Detailed here is one TCR beta chain. Its antigen is not known. The record originates from a study of T cells expressing NK-cell markers. On the study more broadly: Sorted CD3+CD56-NKG2C+, CD3+CD56+NKG2C+ and CD3+CD56+NKG2C- T cells supplied the TCR beta repertoires. HCMV seropositivity characterized seven of the eight sequenced donors, and seronegativity one. Findings and limits, study-wide: Similarly, these clonotypes led the CD3+CD56-NKG2C+ fraction as well in a handful of donors.

With UMIs, 5'RACE template switching was used to make TCR beta cDNA. TCRdb reprocessed the 5' RACE reads, keeping one entry per CDR3 protein, no DNA. The record lists about 160,000 distinct CDR3 sequences, of which the ten most abundant hold around 20%. The CDR3 is 15 amino acids. Germline V gene lookup returns CDR1 LNHDA and CDR2 SQIVND (reference sequence). The TCR originated in a man between 18 and 69 years old in good health. The specimen sequenced was blood T cells: a sorted CD56 or NKG2C T cell subset, CD4+ or CD8+ T cells, or bulk PBMC T cells (not recorded which). The V and J genes are TRBV19 and TRBJ2-5; as DNA is missing, the TRBD2 call by TCRdb cannot be tested. CDR3 region: CASSSGGAVIETQYF.